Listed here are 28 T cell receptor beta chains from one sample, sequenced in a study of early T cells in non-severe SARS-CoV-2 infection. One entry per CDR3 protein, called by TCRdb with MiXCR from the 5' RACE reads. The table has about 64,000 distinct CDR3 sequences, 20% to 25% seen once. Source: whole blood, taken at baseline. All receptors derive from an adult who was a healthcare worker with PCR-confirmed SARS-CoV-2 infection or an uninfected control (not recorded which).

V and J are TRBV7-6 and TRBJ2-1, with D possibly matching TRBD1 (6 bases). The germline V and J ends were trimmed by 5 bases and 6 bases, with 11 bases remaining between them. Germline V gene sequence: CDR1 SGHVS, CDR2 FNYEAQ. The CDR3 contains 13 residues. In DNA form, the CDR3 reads TGTGCCAGCAGCAACGGACAGCTCAATGAGCAGTTCTTC. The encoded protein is CASSNGQLNEQFF.

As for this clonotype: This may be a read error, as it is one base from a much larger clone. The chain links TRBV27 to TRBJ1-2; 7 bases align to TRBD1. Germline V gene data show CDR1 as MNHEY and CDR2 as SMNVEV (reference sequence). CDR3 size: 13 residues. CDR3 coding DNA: TGTGCCAGCAGTTTATCAGGGGGCCTTGGCTTCACCTTC. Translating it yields CASSLSGGLGFTF.

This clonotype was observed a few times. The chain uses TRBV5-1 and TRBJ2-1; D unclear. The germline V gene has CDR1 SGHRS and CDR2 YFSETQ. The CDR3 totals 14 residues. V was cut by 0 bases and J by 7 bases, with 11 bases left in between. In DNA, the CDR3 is TGCGCCAGCAGCTTGGAGGTTAGCAAGAATGAGCAGTTCTTC. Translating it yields CASSLEVSKNEQFF. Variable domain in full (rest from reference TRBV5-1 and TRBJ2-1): KAGVTQTPRYLIKTRGQQVTLSCSPISGHRSVSWYQQTPGQGLQFLFEYFSETQRNKGNFPGRFSGRQFSNSRSEMNVSTLELGDSALYLCASSLEVSKNEQFFGPGTRLTVL.

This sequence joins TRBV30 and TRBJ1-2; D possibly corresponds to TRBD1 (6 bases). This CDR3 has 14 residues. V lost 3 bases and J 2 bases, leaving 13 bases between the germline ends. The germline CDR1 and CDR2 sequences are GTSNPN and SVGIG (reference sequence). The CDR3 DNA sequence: TGTGCCTGGAGCCGGACAGACAAAAACTATGGCTACACCTTC. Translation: CAWSRTDKNYGYTF.

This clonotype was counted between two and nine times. The CDR3 DNA follows: TGCGCCAGCAGCTTGGCCGGGACAGCAAGCACTGAAGCTTTCTTT. It yields the protein CASSLAGTASTEAFF. The rearrangement uses TRBV5-1 and TRBJ1-1; TRBD1 matches at 7 bases. Looked up from germline, CDR1 is SGHRS and CDR2 is YFSETQ. This CDR3 spans 15 amino acids. J was trimmed by 4 bases and V by 0 bases; bases with no gene match: 6.

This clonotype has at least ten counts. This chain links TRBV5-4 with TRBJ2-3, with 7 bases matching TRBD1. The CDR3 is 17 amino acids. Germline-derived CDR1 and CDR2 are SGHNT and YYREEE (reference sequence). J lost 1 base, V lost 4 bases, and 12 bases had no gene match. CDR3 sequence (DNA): TGTGCCAGCAGCCCTATACCCACAGGGGTTCGCACAGATACGCAGTATTTT. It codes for CASSPIPTGVRTDTQYF.

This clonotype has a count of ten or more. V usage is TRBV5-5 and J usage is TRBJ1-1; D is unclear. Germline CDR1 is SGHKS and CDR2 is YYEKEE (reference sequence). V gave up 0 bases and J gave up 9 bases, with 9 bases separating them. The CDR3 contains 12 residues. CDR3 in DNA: TGTGCCAGCAGCTTGGCGCGAAGTAAAGCTTTCTTT. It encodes CASSLARSKAFF.

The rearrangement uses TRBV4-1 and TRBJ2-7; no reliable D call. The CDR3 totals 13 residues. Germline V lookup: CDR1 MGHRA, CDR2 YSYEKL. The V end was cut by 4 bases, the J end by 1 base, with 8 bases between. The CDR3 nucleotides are TGCGCCAGCAGCCTCTGGGTGTCCTACGAGCAGTACTTC. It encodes CASSLWVSYEQYF.

CDR3 protein: CSAPQAATDTQYF. CDR3 coding DNA: TGCAGTGCGCCCCAGGCAGCCACAGATACGCAGTATTTT. The gene calls are TRBV20-1 and TRBJ2-3; D gene ambiguous. Germline lookup yields CDR1 DFQATT and CDR2 SNEGSKA (reference sequence). The CDR3 is made up of 13 amino acids. V shed 6 bases and J shed 2 bases, with 12 bases lying between them.

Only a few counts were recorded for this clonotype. The CDR3 reads CASSLNRVTDTQYF. CDR3 DNA sequence: TGTGCCAGCAGTCTCAACCGGGTGACAGATACGCAGTATTTT. This sequence joins TRBV11-1 and TRBJ2-3; no firm D call. V was trimmed by 6 bases and J by 3 bases, leaving 13 bases between them. Germline CDR1 is SGHAT and CDR2 is FQDESV (reference sequence). The CDR3 spans 14 residues.

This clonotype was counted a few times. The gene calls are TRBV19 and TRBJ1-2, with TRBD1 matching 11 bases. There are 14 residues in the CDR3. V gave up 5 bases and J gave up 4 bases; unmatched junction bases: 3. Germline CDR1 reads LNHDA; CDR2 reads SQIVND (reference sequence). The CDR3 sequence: CASSEDRGLYGYTF. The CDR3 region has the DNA TGTGCCAGTAGTGAGGACAGGGGGCTCTATGGCTACACCTTC.

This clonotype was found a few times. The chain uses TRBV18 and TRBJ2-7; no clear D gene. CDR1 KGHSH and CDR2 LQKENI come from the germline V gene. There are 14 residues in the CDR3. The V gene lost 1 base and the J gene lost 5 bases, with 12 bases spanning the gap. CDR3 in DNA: TGTGCCAGCTCACCACGGCCGCTAGACCACGAGCAGTACTTC. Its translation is CASSPRPLDHEQYF.

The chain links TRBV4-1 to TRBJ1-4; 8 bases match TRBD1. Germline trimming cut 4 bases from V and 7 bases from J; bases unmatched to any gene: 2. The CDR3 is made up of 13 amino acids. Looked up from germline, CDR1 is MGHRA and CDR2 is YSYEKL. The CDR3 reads CASSLGQGEKLFF. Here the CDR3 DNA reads TGCGCCAGCAGCCTTGGACAGGGTGAAAAACTGTTTTTT.

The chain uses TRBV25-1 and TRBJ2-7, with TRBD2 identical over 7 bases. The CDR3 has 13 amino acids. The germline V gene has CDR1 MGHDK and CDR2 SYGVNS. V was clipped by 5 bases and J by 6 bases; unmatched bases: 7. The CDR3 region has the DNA TGTGCCAGCAGTCTCCCCCCGGGGGGCGAGCAGTACTTC. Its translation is CASSLPPGGEQYF.

CDR3 sequence reads: CASSYTSTSTDTQYF. The CDR3 region has the DNA TGTGCCAGCAGTTATACAAGTACTAGCACAGATACGCAGTATTTT. The rearrangement uses TRBV6-5 and TRBJ2-3; D uncertain. The CDR3 length is 15 residues. The ends were cut back, 3 bases at V and 0 bases at J, with 10 bases in the middle. Germline V CDR1 and CDR2: MNHEY, SVGAGI.

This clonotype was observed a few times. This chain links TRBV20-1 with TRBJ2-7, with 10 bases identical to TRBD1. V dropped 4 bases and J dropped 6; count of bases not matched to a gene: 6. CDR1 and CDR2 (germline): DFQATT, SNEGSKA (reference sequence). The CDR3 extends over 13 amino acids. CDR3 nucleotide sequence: TGCAGTGCTACCGGGACAGGGGCGTCCGAGCAGTACTTC. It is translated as CSATGTGASEQYF.

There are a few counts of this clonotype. The CDR3 DNA sequence: TGTGCCAGCAGTTACCAGCCTGGGGACGAGCAGTACTTC. Translating it yields CASSYQPGDEQYF. The chain links TRBV6-5 to TRBJ2-7, with D unclear. V lost 2 bases and J 5 bases, leaving 10 bases between the germline ends. This CDR3 has 13 residues. The germline gives CDR1 MNHEY, CDR2 SVGAGI.

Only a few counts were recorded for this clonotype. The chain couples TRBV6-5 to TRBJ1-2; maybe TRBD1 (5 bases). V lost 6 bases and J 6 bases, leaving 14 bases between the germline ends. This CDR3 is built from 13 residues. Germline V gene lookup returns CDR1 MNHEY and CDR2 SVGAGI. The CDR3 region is CASSPRQTNGYTF. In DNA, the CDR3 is TGTGCCAGCAGCCCCCGACAGACCAATGGCTACACCTTC.

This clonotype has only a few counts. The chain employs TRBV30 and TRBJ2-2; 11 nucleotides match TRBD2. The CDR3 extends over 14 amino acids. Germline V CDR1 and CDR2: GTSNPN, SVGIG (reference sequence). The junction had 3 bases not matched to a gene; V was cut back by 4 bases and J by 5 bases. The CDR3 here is CAWKLAGGTGELFF. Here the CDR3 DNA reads TGTGCCTGGAAGTTAGCGGGGGGGACCGGGGAGCTGTTTTTT.

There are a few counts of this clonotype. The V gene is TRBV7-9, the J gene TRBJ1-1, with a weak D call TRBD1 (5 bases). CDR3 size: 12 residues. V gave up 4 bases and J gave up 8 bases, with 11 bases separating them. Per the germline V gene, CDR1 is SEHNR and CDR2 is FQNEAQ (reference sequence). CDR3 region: CASSSDSTEAFF. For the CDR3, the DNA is TGTGCCAGCAGCTCCGACAGCACAGAAGCTTTCTTT.

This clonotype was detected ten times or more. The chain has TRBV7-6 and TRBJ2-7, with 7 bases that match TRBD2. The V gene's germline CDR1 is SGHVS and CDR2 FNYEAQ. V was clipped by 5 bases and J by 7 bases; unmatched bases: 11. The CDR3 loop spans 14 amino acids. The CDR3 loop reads CASSDFEGGEEQYF. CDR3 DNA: TGTGCCAGCAGCGATTTCGAGGGAGGGGAGGAGCAGTACTTC.

This CDR3 reads CATSREQGWTEAFF. CDR3 coding DNA: TGTGCCACCAGCAGAGAACAGGGGTGGACTGAAGCTTTCTTT. The chain couples TRBV15 to TRBJ1-1; TRBD1 matches at 7 bases. The CDR3 totals 14 residues. Germline V CDR1 and CDR2: LNHNV, YYDKDF (reference sequence). V shed 0 bases and J 5 bases; nucleotides not matched to a gene: 3.

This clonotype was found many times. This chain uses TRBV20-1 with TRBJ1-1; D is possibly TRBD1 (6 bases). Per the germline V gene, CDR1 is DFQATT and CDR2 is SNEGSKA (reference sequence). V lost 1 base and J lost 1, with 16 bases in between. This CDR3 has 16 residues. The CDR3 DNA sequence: TGCAGTGCTAGAGTATTAGTTACAGGGAAGAACACTGAAGCTTTCTTT. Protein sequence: CSARVLVTGKNTEAFF.

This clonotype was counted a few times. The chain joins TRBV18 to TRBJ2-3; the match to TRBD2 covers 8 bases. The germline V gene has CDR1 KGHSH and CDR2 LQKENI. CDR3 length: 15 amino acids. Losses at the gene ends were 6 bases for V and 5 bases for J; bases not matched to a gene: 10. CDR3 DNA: TGTGCCAGCTCCCCCGGGACTAGACACAGAGATACGCAGTATTTT. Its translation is CASSPGTRHRDTQYF.

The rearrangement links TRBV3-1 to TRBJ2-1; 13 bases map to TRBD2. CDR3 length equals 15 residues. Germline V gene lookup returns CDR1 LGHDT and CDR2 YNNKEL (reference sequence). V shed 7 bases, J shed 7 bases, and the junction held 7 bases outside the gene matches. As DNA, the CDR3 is TGTGCCAGCACCACTAGCGGGGGGGCCGTAAATGAGCAGTTCTTC. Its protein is CASTTSGGAVNEQFF.

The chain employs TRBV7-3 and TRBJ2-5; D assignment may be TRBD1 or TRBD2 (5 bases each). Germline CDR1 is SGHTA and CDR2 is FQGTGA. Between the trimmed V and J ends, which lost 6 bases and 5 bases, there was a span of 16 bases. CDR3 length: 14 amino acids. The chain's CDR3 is CASSPMGVAETQYF. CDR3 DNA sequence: TGTGCCAGCAGTCCGATGGGGGTGGCGGAGACCCAGTACTTC.

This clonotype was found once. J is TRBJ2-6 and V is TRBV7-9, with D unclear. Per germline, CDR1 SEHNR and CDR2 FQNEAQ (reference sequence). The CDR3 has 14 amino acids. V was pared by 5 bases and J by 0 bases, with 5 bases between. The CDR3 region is CASSPSSGANVLTF. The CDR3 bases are TGTGCCAGCAGCCCTAGCTCTGGGGCCAACGTCCTGACTTTC.

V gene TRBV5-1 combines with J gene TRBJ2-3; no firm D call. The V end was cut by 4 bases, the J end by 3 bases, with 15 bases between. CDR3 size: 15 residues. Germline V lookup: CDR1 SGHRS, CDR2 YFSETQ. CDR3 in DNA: TGCGCCAGCAGCCCCGAATATTGGCGGACAGATACGCAGTATTTT. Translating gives CASSPEYWRTDTQYF.